The clone carrying this TCR beta chain was counted a few times. Its antigen is as yet unknown. The sample belongs to a study of cytomegalovirus exposure and HLA in healthy donors. Study observations and caveats: TCR beta V- and J-gene trimming, according to a later analysis, was linked to a missense DCLRE1C variant.

The primer mix had 60 Vbeta and 13 Jbeta primers. The repertoire was sequenced with immunoSEQ multiplex PCR; TCRdb's copy has only in-frame clones and lacks some. The repertoire includes about 98,000 clones, about 80% of them detected once, and over 15% sits in the top ten. Trimming shortened V by 3 bases and J by 2 bases, and 11 bases separated the two germline ends. There are 15 residues in the CDR3. The germline V gene has CDR1 SGHDT and CDR2 YYEEEE. This rearrangement joins TRBV5-6 to TRBJ2-2, with unresolved D. Material for sequencing was PBMCs. This TCR was recovered from a man aged 60-69 years in good health and CMV-seropositive. The CDR3 is CASSSTRFNTGELFF. CDR3 nucleotide sequence: TGTGCCAGCAGCTCCACCCGGTTTAACACCGGGGAGCTGTTTTTT. Combining the CDR3 with reference TRBV5-6 and TRBJ2-2 gives the whole variable domain DAGVTQSPTHLIKTRGQQVTLRCSPKSGHDTVSWYQQALGQGPQFIFQYYEEEERQRGNFPDRFSGHQFPNYSSELNVNALLLGDSALYLCASSSTRFNTGELFFGEGSRLTVL.